One and the same sample provided the 13 T cell receptor beta chains below, sequenced in a study of identical twins. A single record per CDR3 protein comes from TCRdb applying MiXCR to the 5' RACE reads. The table lists roughly 290,000 distinct CDR3 sequences, about 8.1% of them singletons, with 2% to 2.5% in the top ten. These records were also assigned to another study, of yellow fever vaccine responses in identical twins.

The source material was memory (CD45RO+) T cells sorted from blood. Receptors were obtained from a young woman in good health.

The V gene is TRBV20-1, the J gene TRBJ2-7; 11 bases agree with TRBD2. The CDR3 contains 14 residues. Trimming at V came to 6 bases and at J to 6 bases, leaving 10 bases not matched to a gene. Germline V CDR1 and CDR2: DFQATT, SNEGSKA (reference sequence). In nucleotides, the CDR3 is TGCAGTGCCGTCACTAGCGGGAGAAATGCCGAGCAGTACTTC. It yields the protein CSAVTSGRNAEQYF.

This clonotype was detected only a few times. The chain has TRBV10-3 and TRBJ2-3; D not certain. There are 14 residues in the CDR3. Per germline, CDR1 ENHRY and CDR2 SYGVKD. V was shortened by 7 bases and J by 0 bases, with 11 bases between the two germline ends. The CDR3 spells CAITPATSTDTQYF. The CDR3 nucleotides are TGTGCCATCACCCCAGCAACTAGCACAGATACGCAGTATTTT.

V is TRBV15 and J is TRBJ1-4, with a possible D match to TRBD1 (5 bases). The V gene's germline CDR1 is LNHNV and CDR2 YYDKDF (reference sequence). CDR3 length: 16 amino acids. V was cut by 3 bases and J by 0 bases, with 11 bases left in between. The CDR3 DNA sequence: TGTGCCACCAGCAGCTCGCCGGGGGCAACTAATGAAAAACTGTTTTTT. Translated, it gives CATSSSPGATNEKLFF.

This clonotype has at least ten counts. The rearrangement links TRBV7-8 to TRBJ2-7; 13 bases align to TRBD2. Germline CDR1 SGHVS, CDR2 FQNEAQ. Trimming took 1 base from V and 9 from J; bases not matched to a gene: 3. The CDR3 has 14 amino acids. The CDR3 here is CASSLGTSGSWQYF. The CDR3 coding sequence is TGTGCCAGCAGCTTAGGGACTAGCGGGAGTTGGCAGTACTTC.

There are a few counts of this clonotype. The gene calls are TRBV4-2 and TRBJ1-1; 7 bases agree with TRBD1. The CDR3 totals 18 residues. CDR1 and CDR2 from the germline V gene are LGHNA and YNFKEQ. V shed 0 bases and J 1 base; nucleotides not matched to a gene: 11. CDR3 residues: CASSQDQASGTENTEAFF. CDR3 nucleotides: TGTGCCAGCAGCCAAGATCAGGCATCCGGGACAGAGAACACTGAAGCTTTCTTT.

This clonotype showed up just a few times. The rearrangement links TRBV20-1 to TRBJ2-7; the D gene could be TRBD1 or TRBD2 (5 bases each). Trimming stripped 0 bases from V and 3 bases from J, with 12 bases between. This CDR3 is 14 amino acids long. Germline lookup yields CDR1 DFQATT and CDR2 SNEGSKA (reference sequence). The CDR3 reads CSARDPGRSYEQYF. The CDR3 DNA follows: TGCAGTGCTAGAGACCCGGGACGGAGCTACGAGCAGTACTTC.

On this clonotype: Relative to the germline gene, one junction end is altered; a read error may explain this. This sequence joins TRBV11-2 and TRBJ1-6, with no clear D. The CDR3 sequence is 12 residues long. The germline V gene encodes CDR1 SGHAT and CDR2 FQNNGV. DNA for the CDR3: TGTGCCAGCAGCTCAGATAATTCACCCCACCACTTT. The encoded protein is CASSSDNSPHHF.

This clonotype was counted ten times or more. The V and J genes are TRBV12-3 or TRBV12-4 and TRBJ2-1; 11 bases align to TRBD2. The CDR3 contains 19 residues. Trimming cost V 6 bases and J 5 bases; bases outside gene matches: 18. The CDR3, as DNA: TGTGCCAGCAGCCCATCGTTAGCGGGGGGGCGTCCCTTAAACAATGAGCAGTTCTTC. It is translated as CASSPSLAGGRPLNNEQFF.

The rearrangement links TRBV6-1 to TRBJ1-2; 9 positions match TRBD1. Germline CDR1 is MNHNS and CDR2 is SASEGT. J was trimmed by 1 base and V by 6 bases; bases with no gene match: 9. This CDR3 contains 16 residues. The CDR3 nucleotides are TGTGCCAGCAGCTCTCTTACAGGGGGCTTTAACTATGGCTACACCTTC. This translates into CASSSLTGGFNYGYTF.

This clonotype appeared many times. For the CDR3, the DNA is TGTGCCAGCAGCCACCACAGAAACGCGAACACCGGGGAGCTGTTTTTT. This sequence encodes CASSHHRNANTGELFF. The V and J genes are TRBV4-2 and TRBJ2-2, with D unresolved. CDR1 and CDR2 from the germline V gene are LGHNA and YNFKEQ. Trimming removed 3 bases at V and 0 bases at J, with 11 bases between. This CDR3 has 16 residues.

This clonotype has a handful of counts. The V call is TRBV29-1, the J call TRBJ1-1, with D unresolved. The V and J ends lost 8 bases and 4 bases respectively, with 14 bases between them. The CDR3 is 12 amino acids. Per germline, CDR1 SQVTM and CDR2 ANQGSEA. The CDR3: CSTEGVSTEAFF. The CDR3, as DNA: TGCAGCACCGAGGGAGTGAGCACTGAAGCTTTCTTT.

The sample holds one count of this clonotype. This chain joins TRBV20-1 and TRBJ2-7; D is possibly TRBD2 (6 bases). The CDR3 runs 13 residues. V dropped 3 bases and J dropped 9 bases, with 18 bases sitting between them. The germline CDR1 and CDR2 sequences are DFQATT and SNEGSKA (reference sequence). The CDR3 DNA reads TGCAGTGCTAGTATGGGGAGGTCGAAGGGGCAGTACGTC. Its translation: CSASMGRSKGQYV.

This clonotype was observed once. This sequence joins TRBV7-8 and TRBJ2-7, with TRBD1 matching over 8 bases. Trimming removed 0 bases from V and 5 bases from J; junction bases left unmatched: 6. Germline CDR1 is SGHVS and CDR2 is FQNEAQ. The CDR3 runs 15 residues. In DNA, the CDR3 is TGTGCCAGCAGCTTAGCAGGACAGGGTCTCCACGAGCAGTACGTC. It specifies CASSLAGQGLHEQYV.